This T cell receptor beta chain was captured by sequencing in a study of T-cell memory formation after mild COVID-19. V was cut by 3 bases and J by 6 bases, with 17 bases left in between. CDR1 and CDR2 from the germline V gene are DFQATT and SNEGSKA (reference sequence). The CDR3 runs 14 residues. The 5'RACE method, run with constant-segment primers, produced TCR alpha and TCR beta cDNA libraries (carrying sample barcodes and UMIs). TCRdb ran MiXCR on the 5' RACE reads and lists one entry per CDR3 protein. The sample includes 400,000 or so distinct CDR3 sequences, 20% of them seen just once. A word on this clonotype: What it recognizes is unknown.

Broader study findings: Contracting clones localized mainly to CM and EM when CD4+ and mainly to EMRA when CD8+. Pre-infection memory held some responding clones, suggesting pre-existing cross-reactive T cells responded.

The source is an adult woman who had mild COVID-19 (a few samples of this study predate the infection). Cell type and time point are not known. Sample: PBMCs or a T cell subset sorted from them (not recorded which). The J gene is TRBJ1-2, the V gene TRBV20-1; D is possibly TRBD1 (5 bases). In nucleotides, the CDR3 is TGCAGTGCTAGCCCGGGGAGGGAGGGGAATGGCTACACCTTC. Translated, it gives CSASPGREGNGYTF.